This T cell receptor (beta chain) derives from a study of T cell changes during pregnancy in multiple sclerosis. Assay used: immunoSEQ multiplex PCR; TCRdb lists only in-frame clones, some missing. Seen here are tens of thousands of clones, approximately 94% observed once, and the top ten hold approximately 0.61%. Unmatched junction bases numbered 10, after V lost 4 bases and J lost 0 bases. Per the germline V gene, CDR1 is MDHEN and CDR2 is SYDVKM. The CDR3 loop spans 17 amino acids. This receptor was identified in a female donor with multiple sclerosis, enrolled in a pregnancy study. The source was CD4+ T cells from peripheral blood mononuclear cells, collected in the third trimester of pregnancy. This rearrangement joins TRBV28 to TRBJ2-7; 9 positions agree with TRBD1. CDR3 coding DNA: TGTGCCAGCAGTTCGACAGGGGGAGCCAGGTTCTCCTACGAGCAGTACTTC. Its translation: CASSSTGGARFSYEQYF.